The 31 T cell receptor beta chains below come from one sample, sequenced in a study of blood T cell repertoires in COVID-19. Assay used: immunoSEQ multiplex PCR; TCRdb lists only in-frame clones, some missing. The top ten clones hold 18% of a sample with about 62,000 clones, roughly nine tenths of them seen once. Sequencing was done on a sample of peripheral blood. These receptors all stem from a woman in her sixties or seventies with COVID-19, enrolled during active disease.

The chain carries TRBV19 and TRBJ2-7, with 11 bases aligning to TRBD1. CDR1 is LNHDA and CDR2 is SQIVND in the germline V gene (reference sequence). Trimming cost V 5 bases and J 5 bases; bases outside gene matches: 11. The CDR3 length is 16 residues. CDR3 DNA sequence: TGTGCCAGTAGTCACGTCCCGGGACAGGGGGTAGACGAGCAGTACTTC. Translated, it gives CASSHVPGQGVDEQYF.

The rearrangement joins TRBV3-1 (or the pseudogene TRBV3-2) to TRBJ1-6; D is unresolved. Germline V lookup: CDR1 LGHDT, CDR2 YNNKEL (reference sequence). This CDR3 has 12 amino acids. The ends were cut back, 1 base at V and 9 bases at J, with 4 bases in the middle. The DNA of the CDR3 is TGTGCCAGCAGCCAAGCGGGTTCACCCCTCCACTTT. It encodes CASSQAGSPLHF.

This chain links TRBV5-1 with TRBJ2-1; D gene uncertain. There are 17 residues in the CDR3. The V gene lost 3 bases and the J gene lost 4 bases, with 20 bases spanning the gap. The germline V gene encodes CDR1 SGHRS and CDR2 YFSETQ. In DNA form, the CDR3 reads TGCGCCAGCAGCTCGTACCCGTCGTTATCAGGTTACAATGAGCAGTTCTTC. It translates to CASSSYPSLSGYNEQFF.

The CDR3 region is CASSQLAGTGELFF. The CDR3 nucleotides read TGTGCCAGCAGCCAGTTAGCGGGGACCGGGGAGCTGTTTTTT. The chain couples TRBV14 to TRBJ2-2, with 8 bases lining up with TRBD2. The trim removed 3 bases at V and 5 bases at J, leaving 2 bases unmatched. This CDR3 has 14 residues. The V gene's germline CDR1 is SGHDN and CDR2 FVKESK.

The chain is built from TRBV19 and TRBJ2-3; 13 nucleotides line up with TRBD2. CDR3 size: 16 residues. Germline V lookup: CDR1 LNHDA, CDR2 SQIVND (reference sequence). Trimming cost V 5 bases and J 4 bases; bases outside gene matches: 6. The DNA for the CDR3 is TGTGCCAGTAGTTCCGGGACTAGCGGGATCTCAGATACGCAGTATTTT. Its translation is CASSSGTSGISDTQYF.

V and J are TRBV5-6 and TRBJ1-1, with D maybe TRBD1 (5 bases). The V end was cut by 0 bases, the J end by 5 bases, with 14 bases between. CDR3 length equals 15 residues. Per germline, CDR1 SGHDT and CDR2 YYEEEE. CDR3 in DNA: TGTGCCAGCAGCTTGGGCCCCAGGGTGAGGACTGAAGCTTTCTTT. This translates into CASSLGPRVRTEAFF.

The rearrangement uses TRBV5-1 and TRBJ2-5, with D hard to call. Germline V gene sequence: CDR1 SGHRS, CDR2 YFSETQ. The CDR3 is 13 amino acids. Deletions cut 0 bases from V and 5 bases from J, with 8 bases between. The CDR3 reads CASSLARRETQYF. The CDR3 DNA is TGCGCCAGCAGCTTGGCACGTCGGGAGACCCAGTACTTC.

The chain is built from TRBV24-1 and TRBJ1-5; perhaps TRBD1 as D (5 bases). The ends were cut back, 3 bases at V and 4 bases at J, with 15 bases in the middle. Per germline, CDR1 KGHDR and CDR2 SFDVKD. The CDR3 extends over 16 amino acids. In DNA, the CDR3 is TGTGCCACCAGTGATCCCAATCGGGGGGATAATCAGCCCCAGCATTTT. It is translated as CATSDPNRGDNQPQHF.

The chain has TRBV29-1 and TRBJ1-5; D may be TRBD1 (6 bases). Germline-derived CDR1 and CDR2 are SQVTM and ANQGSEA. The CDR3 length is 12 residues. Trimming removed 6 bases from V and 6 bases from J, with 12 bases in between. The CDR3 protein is CSVQGPGQPQHF. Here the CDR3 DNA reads TGCAGCGTACAGGGTCCCGGTCAGCCCCAGCATTTT.

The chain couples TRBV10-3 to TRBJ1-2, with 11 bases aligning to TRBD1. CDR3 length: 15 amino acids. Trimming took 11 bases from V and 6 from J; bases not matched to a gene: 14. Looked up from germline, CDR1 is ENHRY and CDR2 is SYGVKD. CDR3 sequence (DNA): TGTGCCGCCGCCCAGGACAGGGGGCTTTATGATGGCTACACCTTC. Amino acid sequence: CAAAQDRGLYDGYTF.

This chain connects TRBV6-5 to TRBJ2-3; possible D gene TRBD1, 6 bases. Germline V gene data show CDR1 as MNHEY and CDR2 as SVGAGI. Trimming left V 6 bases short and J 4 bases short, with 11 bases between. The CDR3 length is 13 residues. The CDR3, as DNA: TGTGCCAGCAGCAAACAGGGCCCAGATACGCAGTATTTT. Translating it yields CASSKQGPDTQYF.

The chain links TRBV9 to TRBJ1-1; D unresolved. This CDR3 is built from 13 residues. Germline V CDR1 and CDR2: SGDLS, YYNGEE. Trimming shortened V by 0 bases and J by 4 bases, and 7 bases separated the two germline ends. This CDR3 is CASSVDRVTEAFF. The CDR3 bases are TGTGCCAGCAGCGTAGATCGGGTCACTGAAGCTTTCTTT.

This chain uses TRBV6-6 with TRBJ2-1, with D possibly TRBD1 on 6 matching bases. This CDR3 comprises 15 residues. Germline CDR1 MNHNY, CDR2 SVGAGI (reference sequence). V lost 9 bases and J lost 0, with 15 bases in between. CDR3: CARRGGTSSYNEQFF. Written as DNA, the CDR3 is TGTGCCAGGAGAGGGGGTACAAGCTCCTACAATGAGCAGTTCTTC.

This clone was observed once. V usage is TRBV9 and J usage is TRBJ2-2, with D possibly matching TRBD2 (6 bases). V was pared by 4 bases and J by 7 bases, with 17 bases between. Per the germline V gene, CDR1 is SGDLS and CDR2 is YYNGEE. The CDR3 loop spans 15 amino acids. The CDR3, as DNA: TGTGCCAGCAGCCCCCTCGACGGGGGTATCGGGGAGCTGTTTTTT. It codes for CASSPLDGGIGELFF.

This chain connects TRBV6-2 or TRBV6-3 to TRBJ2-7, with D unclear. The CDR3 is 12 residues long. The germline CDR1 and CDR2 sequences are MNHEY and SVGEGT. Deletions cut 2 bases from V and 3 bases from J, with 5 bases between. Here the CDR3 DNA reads TGTGCCAGCAGTTACGTCTACTACGAGCAGTACTTC. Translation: CASSYVYYEQYF.

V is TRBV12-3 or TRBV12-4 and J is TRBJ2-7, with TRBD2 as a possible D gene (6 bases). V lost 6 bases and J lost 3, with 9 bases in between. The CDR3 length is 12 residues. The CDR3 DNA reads TGTGCCAGCAGGGGACTCCGCTACGAGCAGTACTTC. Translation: CASRGLRYEQYF.

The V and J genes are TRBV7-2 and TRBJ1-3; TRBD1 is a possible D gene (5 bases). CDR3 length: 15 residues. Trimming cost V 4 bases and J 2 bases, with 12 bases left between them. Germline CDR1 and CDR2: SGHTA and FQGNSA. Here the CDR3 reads CASSSRRGTGNTIYF. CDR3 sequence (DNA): TGTGCCAGCAGCTCACGCCGGGGGACTGGAAACACCATATATTTT.

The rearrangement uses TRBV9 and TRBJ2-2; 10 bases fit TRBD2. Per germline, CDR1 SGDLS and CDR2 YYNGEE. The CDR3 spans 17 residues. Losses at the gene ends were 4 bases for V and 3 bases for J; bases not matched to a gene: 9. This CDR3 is CASSLSSGSSDTGELFF. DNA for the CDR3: TGTGCCAGCAGCCTCTCTAGCGGGAGTAGCGACACCGGGGAGCTGTTTTTT.

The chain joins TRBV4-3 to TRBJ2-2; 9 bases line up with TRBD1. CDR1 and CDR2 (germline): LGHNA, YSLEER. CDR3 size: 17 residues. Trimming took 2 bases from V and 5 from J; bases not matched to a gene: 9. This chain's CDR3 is CASSQSNRGRRTGELFF. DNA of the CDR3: TGCGCCAGCAGCCAATCCAACAGGGGGCGCAGAACCGGGGAGCTGTTTTTT.

CDR3 nucleotide sequence: TGTGCCAGCAGGGCAGGGCGCGTCAATGAGCAGTTCTTC. Protein product: CASRAGRVNEQFF. This sequence joins TRBV27 and TRBJ2-1; TRBD1 is a possible D gene (5 bases). The CDR3 is 13 residues long. V gave up 6 bases and J gave up 6 bases, with 12 bases separating them. Germline assignment: CDR1 MNHEY and CDR2 SMNVEV (reference sequence).

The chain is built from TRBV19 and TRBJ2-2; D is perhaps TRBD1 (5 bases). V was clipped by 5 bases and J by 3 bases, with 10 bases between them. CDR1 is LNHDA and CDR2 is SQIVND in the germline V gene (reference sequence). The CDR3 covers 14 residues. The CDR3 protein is CASSFRQHTGELFF. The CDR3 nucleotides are TGTGCCAGTAGTTTCCGACAGCACACCGGGGAGCTGTTTTTT.

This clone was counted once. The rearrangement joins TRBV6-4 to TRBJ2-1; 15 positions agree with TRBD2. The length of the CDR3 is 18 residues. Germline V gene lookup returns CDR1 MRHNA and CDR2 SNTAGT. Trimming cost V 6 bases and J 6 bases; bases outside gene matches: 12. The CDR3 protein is CASSARTSGRVKGNEQFF. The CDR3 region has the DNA TGTGCCAGCAGCGCACGGACTAGCGGGAGGGTGAAAGGCAATGAGCAGTTCTTC.

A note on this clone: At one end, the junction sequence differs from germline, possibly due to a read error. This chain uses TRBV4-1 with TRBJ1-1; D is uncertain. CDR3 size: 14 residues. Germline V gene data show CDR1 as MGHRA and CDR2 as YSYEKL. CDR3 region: CASSQEPVNTEAFF. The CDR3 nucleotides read TGCGCCAGCAGCCAAGAGCCGGTGAATACTGAAGCTTTCTTT.

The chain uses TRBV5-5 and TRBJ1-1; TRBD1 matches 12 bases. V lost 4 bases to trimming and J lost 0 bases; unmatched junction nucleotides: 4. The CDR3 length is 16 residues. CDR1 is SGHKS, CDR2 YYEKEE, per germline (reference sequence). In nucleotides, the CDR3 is TGTGCCAGCAGCGACGGGACAGGGGGCCTGAACACTGAAGCTTTCTTT. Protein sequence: CASSDGTGGLNTEAFF.

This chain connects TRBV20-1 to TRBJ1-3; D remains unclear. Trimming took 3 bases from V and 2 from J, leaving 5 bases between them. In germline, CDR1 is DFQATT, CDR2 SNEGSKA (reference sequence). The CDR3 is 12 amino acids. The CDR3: CSASGPGNTIYF. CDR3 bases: TGCAGTGCTAGTGGGCCTGGAAACACCATATATTTT.

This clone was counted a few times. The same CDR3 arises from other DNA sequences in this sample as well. CDR3 bases: TGTGCCAGCAGCGTCCAGGGGGGCACCGGGGAGCTGTTTTTT. Amino acids: CASSVQGGTGELFF. The chain carries TRBV7-2 and TRBJ2-2; D possibly corresponds to TRBD1 (7 bases). Germline V gives CDR1 SGHTA, CDR2 FQGNSA. The ends were cut back, 5 bases at V and 4 bases at J, with 11 bases in the middle. This CDR3 region has 14 residues.

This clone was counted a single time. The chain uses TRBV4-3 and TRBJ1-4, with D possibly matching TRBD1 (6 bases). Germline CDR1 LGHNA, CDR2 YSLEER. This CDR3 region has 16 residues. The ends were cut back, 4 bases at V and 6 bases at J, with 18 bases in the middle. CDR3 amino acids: CASSRGHRASDEKLFF. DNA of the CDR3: TGCGCCAGCAGCCGTGGGCACAGGGCCAGCGATGAAAAACTGTTTTTT.

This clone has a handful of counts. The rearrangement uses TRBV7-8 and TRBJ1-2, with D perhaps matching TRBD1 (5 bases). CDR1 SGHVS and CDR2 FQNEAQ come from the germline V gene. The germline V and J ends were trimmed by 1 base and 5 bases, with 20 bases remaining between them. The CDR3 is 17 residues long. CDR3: CASSLGYKGKGPYGYTF. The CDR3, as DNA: TGTGCCAGCAGCTTAGGGTATAAGGGAAAGGGGCCTTATGGCTACACCTTC. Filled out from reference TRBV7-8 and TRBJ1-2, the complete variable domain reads GAGVSQSPRYKVAKRGQDVALRCDPISGHVSLFWYQQALGQGPEFLTYFQNEAQLDKSGLPSDRFFAERPEGSVSTLKIQRTQQEDSAVYLCASSLGYKGKGPYGYTFGSGTRLTVV.

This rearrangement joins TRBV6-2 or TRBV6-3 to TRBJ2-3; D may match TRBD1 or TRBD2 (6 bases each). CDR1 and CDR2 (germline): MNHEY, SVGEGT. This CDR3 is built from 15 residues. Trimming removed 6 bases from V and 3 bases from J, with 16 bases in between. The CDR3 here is CASSPGAGATDTQYF. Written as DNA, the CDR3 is TGTGCCAGCAGCCCGGGGGCGGGCGCTACAGATACGCAGTATTTT.

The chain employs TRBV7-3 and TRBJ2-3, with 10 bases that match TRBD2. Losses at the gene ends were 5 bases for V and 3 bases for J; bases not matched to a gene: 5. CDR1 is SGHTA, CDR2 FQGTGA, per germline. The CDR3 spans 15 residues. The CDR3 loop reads CASSRAGGQTDTQYF. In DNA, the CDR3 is TGTGCCAGCAGCCGAGCGGGAGGGCAGACAGATACGCAGTATTTT.

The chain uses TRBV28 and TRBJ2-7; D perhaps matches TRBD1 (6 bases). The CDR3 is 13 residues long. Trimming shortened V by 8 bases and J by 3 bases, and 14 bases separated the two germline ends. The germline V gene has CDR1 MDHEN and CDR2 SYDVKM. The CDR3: CASGPGHLYEQYF. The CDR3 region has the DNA TGTGCCAGCGGGCCGGGACACCTCTACGAGCAGTACTTC. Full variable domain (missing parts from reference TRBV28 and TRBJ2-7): DVKVTQSSRYLVKRTGEKVFLECVQDMDHENMFWYRQDPGLGLRLIYFSYDVKMKEKGDIPEGYSVSREKKERFSLILESASTNQTSMYLCASGPGHLYEQYFGPGTRLTVT.